Each of the 8 T cell receptor beta chains below was sequenced from the same sample in a study of identical twins. TCRdb reprocessed the 5' RACE reads with MiXCR, giving one entry per CDR3 protein. The sample has some 500,000 distinct CDR3 sequences, roughly an eighth seen once. The same data also went into a second study, on yellow fever vaccine responses in identical twins.

Sequenced: CD4+ T cells sorted from blood. Receptors were obtained from a woman under 30 in good health.

The V gene is TRBV7-3, the J gene TRBJ2-1, with 7 positions matching TRBD2. Germline assignment: CDR1 SGHTA and CDR2 FQGTGA. The length of the CDR3 is 19 residues. J lost 6 bases, V lost 0 bases, and 17 bases had no gene match. CDR3 DNA: TGTGCCAGCAGCTTAACCCAGCGGGGCTCATCAAACCCTTCCAATGAGCAGTTCTTC. Residues: CASSLTQRGSSNPSNEQFF.

This clonotype was picked up a small number of times. The chain has TRBV5-5 and TRBJ2-2; D is unclear. Germline V gene lookup returns CDR1 SGHKS and CDR2 YYEKEE (reference sequence). The CDR3 runs 16 residues. Trimming pared 0 bases from V and 2 bases from J, leaving 11 bases between. The CDR3 DNA reads as TGTGCCAGCAGCTTGGAACCAGTAGTTAACACCGGGGAGCTGTTTTTT. Translated: CASSLEPVVNTGELFF.

The genes are TRBV20-1 and TRBJ2-3, with D uncertain. The CDR3 is made up of 15 amino acids. Germline values: CDR1 DFQATT, CDR2 SNEGSKA (reference sequence). V lost 3 bases to trimming and J lost 0 bases, with 13 bases between them. CDR3 sequence reads: CSARDPATSTDTQYF. In DNA form, the CDR3 reads TGCAGTGCTAGGGATCCAGCGACTAGCACAGATACGCAGTATTTT.

This clonotype has just a few counts. The rearrangement joins TRBV2 to TRBJ2-7, with D perhaps being TRBD1 or TRBD2 (5 bases each). The CDR3 runs 15 residues. V lost 3 bases and J 0 bases, leaving 12 bases between the germline ends. Germline lookup yields CDR1 SNHLY and CDR2 FYNNEI. The CDR3 region has the DNA TGTGCCAGCAGTGATGGGGGAACAGGCTCCTACGAGCAGTACTTC. Translation: CASSDGGTGSYEQYF.

This clonotype showed up just a few times. V and J are TRBV20-1 and TRBJ2-3; D might be TRBD2 (5 bases). Trimming removed 0 bases from V and 11 bases from J, with 18 bases in between. The CDR3 spans 14 residues. In germline, CDR1 is DFQATT, CDR2 SNEGSKA (reference sequence). In nucleotides, the CDR3 is TGCAGTGCTAGAGATCTAGAGACACCCGGAGGGCAGTATTTT. Protein product: CSARDLETPGGQYF.

The rearrangement uses TRBV7-3 and TRBJ2-3; 12 nucleotides align to TRBD2. Looked up from germline, CDR1 is SGHTA and CDR2 is FQGTGA. J lost 2 bases, V lost 1 base, and 7 bases had no gene match. The CDR3 sequence is 18 residues long. CDR3 sequence (DNA): TGTGCCAGCAGCTTAAGGGCCGGACTAGCGGGGTCCACAGATACGCAGTATTTT. The encoded protein is CASSLRAGLAGSTDTQYF.

This clonotype has more than one count but fewer than ten. This CDR3 reads CASSSGGGGAKNIQYF. In DNA form, the CDR3 reads TGTGCCAGCAGCTCCGGTGGCGGGGGAGCCAAAAACATTCAGTACTTC. The V gene is TRBV7-2, the J gene TRBJ2-4; 7 bases line up with TRBD2. This CDR3 is 16 amino acids long. With 4 bases clipped from V and 0 bases from J, the junction kept 6 bases outside the gene matches. Looked up from germline, CDR1 is SGHTA and CDR2 is FQGNSA.

The J gene is TRBJ2-7, the V gene TRBV7-6; D ambiguous. The CDR3 covers 16 residues. Germline-derived CDR1 and CDR2 are SGHVS and FNYEAQ. V dropped 5 bases and J dropped 1 base, with 18 bases sitting between them. DNA of the CDR3: TGTGCCAGCAGCCAGCCGATTGTTTTCCAATCCTACGAGCAGTACTTC. Protein sequence: CASSQPIVFQSYEQYF.